Detailed here is one T cell receptor (beta chain). Antigen: not known. Every patient experienced relapse after autologous stem cell transplantation, and brentuximab vedotin exposure varied. Magnetic depletion of unwanted cells isolated CD4+ T cells from thawed PBMCs. The trim removed 7 bases at V and 7 bases at J, leaving 8 bases unmatched. Germline CDR1 MDHEN, CDR2 SYDVKM. This CDR3 has 14 amino acids. Clones were sequenced by immunoSEQ multiplex PCR, and TCRdb holds only the in-frame ones, with some missing. The sample shows approximately 17,000 clones, around 85% of them seen only once. This entry belongs to a study of PD-1 blockade in classical Hodgkin lymphoma. Study-level points and caveats: Complete responders matched newly diagnosed patients in baseline diversity.

The clonotype comes from a human donor with classical Hodgkin lymphoma. The material sequenced was CD4+ T cells from blood, taken at baseline. V usage is TRBV28 and J usage is TRBJ2-7; 12 bases are a match to TRBD1. In DNA form, the CDR3 reads TGTGCCAGCAACCGGGACAGGGGGCTGGGGGAGCAGTACTTC. This codes for CASNRDRGLGEQYF.